Each of the 7 T cell receptor beta chains below was sequenced from the same sample in a study of pediatric ulcerative colitis. Sequencing was performed with immunoSEQ multiplex PCR; in TCRdb, only in-frame clones are kept and a portion is missing. Of roughly 60,000 clones in the sample, more than 75% were seen once. The sequenced sample was blood. The receptor source for this set is a boy between 10 and 17 years old who was a control in a study of pediatric ulcerative colitis.

The chain couples TRBV7-2 to TRBJ2-7; weak D call: TRBD2 (6 bases). Germline V gene lookup returns CDR1 SGHTA and CDR2 FQGNSA. Trimming took off 5 bases at V and 2 bases at J, with 13 bases between the two ends. The CDR3 has 14 residues. This chain's CDR3 is CASSPAAGPYEQYF. CDR3 bases: TGTGCCAGCAGCCCCGCCGCGGGGCCCTACGAGCAGTACTTC.

The rearrangement joins TRBV15 to TRBJ2-5, with 8 bases aligning to TRBD2. From germline, CDR1 is LNHNV and CDR2 YYDKDF (reference sequence). Trimming took 8 bases from V and 5 from J; bases not matched to a gene: 13. CDR3 length equals 15 residues. CDR3 DNA sequence: TGTGCCACCTCAGGAGGGGAGCGGGAGACCGAGACCCAGTACTTC. It translates to CATSGGERETETQYF.

This chain's CDR3 is CASSLGATENTEAFF. As DNA, the CDR3 is TGTGCCAGCAGCTTAGGGGCCACCGAAAACACTGAAGCTTTCTTT. The chain couples TRBV7-2 to TRBJ1-1; D is undetermined. V was clipped by 1 base and J by 2 bases, with 11 bases between them. Per the germline V gene, CDR1 is SGHTA and CDR2 is FQGNSA. The CDR3 is 15 residues long.

This clone has only a few counts. The chain carries TRBV7-3 and TRBJ1-5; D is unresolved. There are 13 residues in the CDR3. From germline, CDR1 is SGHTA and CDR2 FQGTGA. V lost 2 bases to trimming and J lost 3 bases, with 5 bases between them. The CDR3 protein is CASSLGVNQPQHF. The CDR3, as DNA: TGTGCCAGCAGCTTAGGGGTCAATCAGCCCCAGCATTTT.

This rearrangement joins TRBV7-9 to TRBJ2-1; maybe TRBD2 (6 bases). This CDR3 comprises 12 residues. V was trimmed by 5 bases and J by 6 bases, leaving 8 bases between them. CDR1 and CDR2 from the germline V gene are SEHNR and FQNEAQ (reference sequence). CDR3: CASSRLVNEQFF. CDR3 nucleotides: TGTGCCAGCAGCCGACTAGTCAATGAGCAGTTCTTC. Variable domain in full (rest from reference TRBV7-9 and TRBJ2-1): DTGVSQNPRHKITKRGQNVTFRCDPISEHNRLYWYRQTLGQGPEFLTYFQNEAQLEKSRLLSDRFSAERPKGSFSTLEIQRTEQGDSAMYLCASSRLVNEQFFGPGTRLTVL.

The chain uses TRBV5-1 and TRBJ1-1, with a tentative D call TRBD1 (5 bases). The germline V gene has CDR1 SGHRS and CDR2 YFSETQ. V shed 7 bases and J shed 4 bases, with 17 bases lying between them. This CDR3 is 14 amino acids long. The CDR3 spells CASSRGGEGTEAFF. Written as DNA, the CDR3 is TGCGCCAGCTCCCGAGGAGGGGAGGGCACTGAAGCTTTCTTT.

V is TRBV28 and J is TRBJ1-2; D remains unclear. The CDR3 is 12 amino acids. CDR1 is MDHEN and CDR2 is SYDVKM in the germline V gene. Trimming took 6 bases from V and 3 from J, leaving 8 bases between them. The CDR3, as DNA: TGTGCCAGCAGCATTGAGGACTATGGCTACACCTTC. This translates into CASSIEDYGYTF.